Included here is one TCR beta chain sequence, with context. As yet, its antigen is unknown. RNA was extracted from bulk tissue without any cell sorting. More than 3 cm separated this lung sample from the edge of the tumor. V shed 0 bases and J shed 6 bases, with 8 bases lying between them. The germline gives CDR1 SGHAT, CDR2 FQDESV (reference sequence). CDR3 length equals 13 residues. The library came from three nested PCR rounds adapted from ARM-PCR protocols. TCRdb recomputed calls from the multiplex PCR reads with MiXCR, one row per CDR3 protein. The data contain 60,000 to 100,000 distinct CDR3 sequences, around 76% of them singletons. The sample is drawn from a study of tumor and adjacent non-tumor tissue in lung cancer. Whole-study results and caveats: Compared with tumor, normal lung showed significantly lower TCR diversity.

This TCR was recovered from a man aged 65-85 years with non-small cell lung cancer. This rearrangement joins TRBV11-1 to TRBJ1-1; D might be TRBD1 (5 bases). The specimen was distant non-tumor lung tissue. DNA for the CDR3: TGTGCCAGCAGCTTAGCGCCGGGGGCTGAAGCTTTCTTT. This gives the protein CASSLAPGAEAFF.